The 17 T cell receptor beta chains below come from one sample, sequenced in a study of cytomegalovirus exposure and HLA in healthy donors. Method: immunoSEQ multiplex PCR; TCRdb's copy keeps in-frame clones and lacks some. Of 200,000 to 250,000 clones listed, roughly 84% are singletons. The sequenced material came from PBMCs. The receptors derive from a man between 18 and 29 years old in good health and CMV-seropositive.

This clone was seen a handful of times. The chain is built from TRBV7-9 and TRBJ1-1; 12 bases are shared with TRBD1. This CDR3 spans 15 amino acids. CDR1 is SEHNR, CDR2 FQNEAQ, per germline (reference sequence). With 4 bases clipped from V and 9 bases from J, the junction kept 9 bases outside the gene matches. In DNA, the CDR3 is TGTGCCAGCAGCTCTTCCGGGACAGGGGGCGAGAAAGCTTTCTTT. Residues: CASSSSGTGGEKAFF.

This clone was detected only a few times. This rearrangement joins TRBV7-2 to TRBJ1-5, with D tentatively TRBD1 (5 bases). V was shortened by 1 base and J by 2 bases, with 6 bases between the two germline ends. Germline V gene data show CDR1 as SGHTA and CDR2 as FQGNSA. The CDR3 is 14 amino acids. CDR3 bases: TGTGCCAGCAGCTTAGTAGGGGGCAATCAGCCCCAGCATTTT. This codes for CASSLVGGNQPQHF. The whole variable domain, remainder taken from reference TRBV7-2 and TRBJ1-5, is GAGVSQSPSNKVTEKGKDVELRCDPISGHTALYWYRQSLGQGLEFLIYFQGNSAPDKSGLPSDRFSAERTGGSVSTLTIQRTQQEDSAVYLCASSLVGGNQPQHFGDGTRLSIL.

The V gene is TRBV29-1, the J gene TRBJ2-3; 9 bases are a match to TRBD2. CDR1 and CDR2 from the germline V gene are SQVTM and ANQGSEA. J lost 2 bases, V lost 4 bases, and 10 bases had no gene match. This CDR3 region has 16 residues. CDR3 DNA sequence: TGCAGCGTTGTGGGGGTTGGCGGGAGGGCCACAGATACGCAGTATTTT. Amino acids: CSVVGVGGRATDTQYF.

V gene TRBV2 combines with J gene TRBJ2-2; a weak D match, TRBD2 (6 bases). Trimming left V 10 bases short and J 0 bases short, with 12 bases between. The germline CDR1 and CDR2 sequences are SNHLY and FYNNEI. This CDR3 region has 14 residues. CDR3 nucleotide sequence: TGTGCCACCGCGGGACGGTCGAACACCGGGGAGCTGTTTTTT. Amino acids: CATAGRSNTGELFF.

In its sample, this clone ranks as medium-sized (0.01 to 0.1%). The V call is TRBV4-3, the J call TRBJ2-1; 8 positions match TRBD2. The CDR3 covers 14 residues. With V trimmed by 6 bases and J by 8 bases, 9 bases remained unmatched. Germline V gene lookup returns CDR1 LGHNA and CDR2 YSLEER. The CDR3 nucleotides read TGCGCCAGCAGGGCGGCTAGCGGGTCGGATGAGCAGTTCTTC. Its protein product is CASRAASGSDEQFF.

The chain has TRBV7-3 and TRBJ2-7; 7 nucleotides match TRBD1. The V gene end was trimmed by 2 bases and the J gene end by 6 bases; junction bases not matched to a gene: 4. CDR1 is SGHTA, CDR2 FQGTGA, per germline. The CDR3 sequence is 13 residues long. The CDR3 coding sequence is TGTGCCAGCAGCTTAGACAGGGTACGCGAGCAGTACTTC. This encodes CASSLDRVREQYF.

The J gene is TRBJ2-5, the V gene TRBV7-9, with D perhaps being TRBD1 or TRBD2 (5 bases each). CDR3 length equals 11 residues. The ends were cut back, 4 bases at V and 5 bases at J, with 5 bases in the middle. Germline V CDR1 and CDR2: SEHNR, FQNEAQ (reference sequence). Here the CDR3 reads CASSWGETQYF. CDR3 bases: TGTGCCAGCAGCTGGGGGGAGACCCAGTACTTC.

The chain is built from TRBV11-2 and TRBJ2-1, with 9 bases fitting TRBD1. The CDR3 consists of 17 residues. V lost 6 bases, J lost 1 base, and 10 bases stayed unmatched. Germline CDR1 and CDR2: SGHAT and FQNNGV. The CDR3 here is CASRFRDRELSYNEQFF. CDR3 bases: TGTGCCAGCAGGTTCCGGGACAGGGAACTTTCCTACAATGAGCAGTTCTTC.

This chain connects TRBV7-8 to TRBJ1-2; possibly TRBD1 for D (5 bases). The length of the CDR3 is 15 residues. V was shortened by 3 bases and J by 2 bases, with 13 bases between the two germline ends. Germline loops: CDR1 SGHVS, CDR2 FQNEAQ. CDR3: CASSLTGLTNYGYTF. The CDR3 bases are TGTGCCAGCAGCTTGACGGGACTCACGAACTATGGCTACACCTTC.

This sequence joins TRBV7-2 and TRBJ2-7, with TRBD1 as a possible D gene (6 bases). Germline loops: CDR1 SGHTA, CDR2 FQGNSA. The V end lost 2 bases, the J end lost 0 bases, and 11 bases lay between the germline ends. The CDR3 runs to 15 residues. CDR3 sequence reads: CASSLQTGLSYEQYF. The CDR3 coding sequence is TGTGCCAGCAGCTTACAGACAGGACTCTCCTACGAGCAGTACTTC. The variable domain in full, with the rest retrieved from reference TRBV7-2 and TRBJ2-7, is GAGVSQSPSNKVTEKGKDVELRCDPISGHTALYWYRQSLGQGLEFLIYFQGNSAPDKSGLPSDRFSAERTGGSVSTLTIQRTQQEDSAVYLCASSLQTGLSYEQYFGPGTRLTVT.

The chain combines TRBV28 with TRBJ2-3; 8 bases fit TRBD2. The length of the CDR3 is 14 residues. The germline V gene has CDR1 MDHEN and CDR2 SYDVKM. Trimming cost V 7 bases and J 2 bases; bases outside gene matches: 5. The DNA for the CDR3 is TGTGCCAGCATAGCGGGACGGCACACAGATACGCAGTATTTT. As protein: CASIAGRHTDTQYF.

Here the CDR3 DNA reads TGTGCCAGCAGCGCACCCGGAACCGGGCACGAGCAGTACTTC. It encodes CASSAPGTGHEQYF. The chain combines TRBV7-9 with TRBJ2-7; no clear D gene. With 5 bases removed from V and 5 bases from J, the gap between germline ends came to 16 bases. This CDR3 contains 14 residues. Germline CDR1 SEHNR, CDR2 FQNEAQ (reference sequence).

The chain combines TRBV28 with TRBJ2-3; 7 nucleotides match TRBD2. The CDR3 contains 14 residues. Trimming removed 7 bases from V and 3 bases from J; junction bases left unmatched: 7. CDR1 and CDR2 from the germline V gene are MDHEN and SYDVKM. CDR3: CASKDGGRTDTQYF. CDR3 DNA sequence: TGTGCCAGCAAGGATGGCGGGAGAACAGATACGCAGTATTTT.

The chain couples TRBV30 to TRBJ1-1; 8 bases line up with TRBD1. The V gene's germline CDR1 is GTSNPN and CDR2 SVGIG (reference sequence). The length of the CDR3 is 15 residues. Trimming cost V 3 bases and J 1 base; bases outside gene matches: 7. CDR3: CAWSYPGQGNTEAFF. The CDR3 bases are TGTGCCTGGAGCTACCCCGGACAGGGGAACACTGAAGCTTTCTTT.

The chain joins TRBV4-1 to TRBJ1-5, with D maybe TRBD1 (6 bases). The germline V and J ends were trimmed by 5 bases and 2 bases, with 10 bases remaining between them. The germline CDR1 and CDR2 sequences are MGHRA and YSYEKL. The CDR3 loop spans 14 amino acids. CDR3 in DNA: TGCGCCAGCAGCTGGTCAGGGGGCAATCAGCCCCAGCATTTT. Its translation is CASSWSGGNQPQHF.

This sequence joins TRBV4-1 and TRBJ2-1, with a possible D match to TRBD2 (6 bases). V was shortened by 4 bases and J by 3 bases, with 13 bases between the two germline ends. Germline V gene data show CDR1 as MGHRA and CDR2 as YSYEKL. This CDR3 spans 15 amino acids. CDR3 protein: CASSRLGTGYNEQFF. The CDR3 DNA is TGCGCCAGCAGCCGCCTGGGGACTGGCTACAATGAGCAGTTCTTC.

This clone was picked up a small number of times. V is TRBV2 and J is TRBJ1-5; D not resolved. This CDR3 region has 16 residues. V shed 4 bases and J shed 2 bases, with 15 bases lying between them. The germline V gene has CDR1 SNHLY and CDR2 FYNNEI. CDR3 sequence (DNA): TGTGCCAGCAGTGTTGGAGGGAGCGGCGGCAATCAGCCCCAGCATTTT. It is translated as CASSVGGSGGNQPQHF.